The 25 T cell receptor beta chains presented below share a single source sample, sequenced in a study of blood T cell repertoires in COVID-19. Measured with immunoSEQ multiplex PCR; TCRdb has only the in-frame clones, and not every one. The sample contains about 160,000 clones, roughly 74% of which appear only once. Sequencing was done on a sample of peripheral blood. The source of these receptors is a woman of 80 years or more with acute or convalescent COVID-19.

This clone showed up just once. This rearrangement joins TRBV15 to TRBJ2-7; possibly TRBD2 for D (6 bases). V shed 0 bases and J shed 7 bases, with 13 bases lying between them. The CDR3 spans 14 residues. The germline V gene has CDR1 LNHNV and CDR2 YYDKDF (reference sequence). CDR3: CATSRDRGTEEQYF. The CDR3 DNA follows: TGTGCCACCAGCAGAGATCGCGGGACTGAGGAGCAGTACTTC.

In DNA form, the CDR3 reads TGTGCCAGCAGCCCCTCTAGCGGGGGCTACGAGCAGTACTTC. Protein sequence: CASSPSSGGYEQYF. V is TRBV11-2 and J is TRBJ2-7; 10 bases line up with TRBD2. With 5 bases clipped from V and 3 bases from J, the junction kept 4 bases outside the gene matches. The CDR3 totals 14 residues. Germline-derived CDR1 and CDR2 are SGHAT and FQNNGV. Together with reference TRBV11-2 and TRBJ2-7, the CDR3 gives the full variable domain: EAGVAQSPRYKIIEKRQSVAFWCNPISGHATLYWYQQILGQGPKLLIQFQNNGVVDDSQLPKDRFSAERLKGVDSTLKIQPAKLEDSAVYLCASSPSSGGYEQYFGPGTRLTVT.

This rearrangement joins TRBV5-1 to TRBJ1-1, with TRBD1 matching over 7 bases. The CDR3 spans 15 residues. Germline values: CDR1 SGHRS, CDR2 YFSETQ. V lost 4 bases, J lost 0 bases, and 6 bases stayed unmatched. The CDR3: CASSLGQVVNTEAFF. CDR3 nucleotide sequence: TGCGCCAGCAGCCTAGGACAGGTAGTGAACACTGAAGCTTTCTTT.

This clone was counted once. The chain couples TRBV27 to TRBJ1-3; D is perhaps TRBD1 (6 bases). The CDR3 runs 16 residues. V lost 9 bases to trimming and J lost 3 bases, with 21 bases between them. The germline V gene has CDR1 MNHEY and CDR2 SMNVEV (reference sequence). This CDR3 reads CARPSTGQLYGNTIYF. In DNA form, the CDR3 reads TGTGCCAGACCCTCGACAGGACAACTCTATGGAAACACCATATATTTT.

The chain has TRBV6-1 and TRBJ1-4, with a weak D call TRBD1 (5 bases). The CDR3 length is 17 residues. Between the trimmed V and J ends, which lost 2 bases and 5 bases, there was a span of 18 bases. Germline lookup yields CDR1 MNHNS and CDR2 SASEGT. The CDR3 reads CASSELAQGNANEKLFF. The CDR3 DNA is TGTGCCAGCAGTGAACTTGCCCAGGGAAATGCCAATGAAAAACTGTTTTTT.

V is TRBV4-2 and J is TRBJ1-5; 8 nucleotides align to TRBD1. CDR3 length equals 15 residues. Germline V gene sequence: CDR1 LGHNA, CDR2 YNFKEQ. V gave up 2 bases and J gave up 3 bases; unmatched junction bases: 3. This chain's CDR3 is CASSQQTGANQPQHF. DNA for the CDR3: TGTGCCAGCAGCCAACAGACAGGGGCCAATCAGCCCCAGCATTTT.

DNA of the CDR3: TGTGCCAGTAGCACAACTAGTTATGGCACAGATACGCAGTATTTT. This translates into CASSTTSYGTDTQYF. The chain couples TRBV19 to TRBJ2-3, with a tentative D call TRBD2 (5 bases). Per the germline V gene, CDR1 is LNHDA and CDR2 is SQIVND (reference sequence). Between the trimmed V and J ends, which lost 6 bases and 1 base, there was a span of 14 bases. This CDR3 has 15 amino acids.

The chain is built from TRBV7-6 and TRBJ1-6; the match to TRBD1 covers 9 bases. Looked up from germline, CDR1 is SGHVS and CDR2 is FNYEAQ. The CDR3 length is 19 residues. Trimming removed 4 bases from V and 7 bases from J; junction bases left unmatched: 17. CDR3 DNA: TGTGCCAGCAGCTCACGAAAGCCGGGACAGGGAGGACAGAATTCACCCCTCCACTTT. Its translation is CASSSRKPGQGGQNSPLHF.

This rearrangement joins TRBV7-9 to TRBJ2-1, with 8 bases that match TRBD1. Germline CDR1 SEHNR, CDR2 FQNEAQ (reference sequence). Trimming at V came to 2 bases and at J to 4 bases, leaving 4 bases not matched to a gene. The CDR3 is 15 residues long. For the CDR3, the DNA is TGTGCCAGCAGCTTACAGGGGGCTCAGTACAATGAGCAGTTCTTC. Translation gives CASSLQGAQYNEQFF.

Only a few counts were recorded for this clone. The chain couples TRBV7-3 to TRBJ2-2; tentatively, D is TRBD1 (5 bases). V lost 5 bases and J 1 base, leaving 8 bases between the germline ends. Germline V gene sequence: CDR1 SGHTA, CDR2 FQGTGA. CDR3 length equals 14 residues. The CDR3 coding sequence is TGTGCCAGCAGCCCCACAGGGAACACCGGGGAGCTGTTTTTT. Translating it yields CASSPTGNTGELFF.

The CDR3, as DNA: TGTGCCAGCTCACCACCTAACAGGGGGCGGGCTGAAGCTTTCTTT. Its protein product is CASSPPNRGRAEAFF. The V call is TRBV18, the J call TRBJ1-1; TRBD1 matches at 9 bases. Looked up from germline, CDR1 is KGHSH and CDR2 is LQKENI. The trim removed 0 bases at V and 6 bases at J, leaving 5 bases unmatched. The length of the CDR3 is 15 residues.

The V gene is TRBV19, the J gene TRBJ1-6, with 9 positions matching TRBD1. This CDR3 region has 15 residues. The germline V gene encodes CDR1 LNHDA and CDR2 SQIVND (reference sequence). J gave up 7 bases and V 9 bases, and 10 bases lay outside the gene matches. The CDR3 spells CASESLGQGNSPLHF. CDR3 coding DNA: TGTGCCAGCGAGAGCTTGGGACAGGGAAATTCACCCCTCCACTTT.

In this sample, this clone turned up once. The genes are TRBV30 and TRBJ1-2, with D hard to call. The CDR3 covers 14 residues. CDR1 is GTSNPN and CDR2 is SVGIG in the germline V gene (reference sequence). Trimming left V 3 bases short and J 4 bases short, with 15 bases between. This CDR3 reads CAWSTSHWSYGYTF. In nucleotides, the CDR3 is TGTGCCTGGAGCACCTCTCACTGGAGCTATGGCTACACCTTC. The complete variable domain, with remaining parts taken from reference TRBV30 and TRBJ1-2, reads SQTIHQWPATLVQPVGSPLSLECTVEGTSNPNLYWYRQAAGRGLQLLFYSVGIGQISSEVPQNLSASRPQDRQFILSSKKLLLSDSGFYLCAWSTSHWSYGYTFGSGTRLTVV.

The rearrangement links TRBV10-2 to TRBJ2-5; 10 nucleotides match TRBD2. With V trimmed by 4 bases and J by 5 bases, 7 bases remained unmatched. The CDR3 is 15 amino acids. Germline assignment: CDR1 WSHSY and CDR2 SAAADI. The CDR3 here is CASSGWLAGEETQYF. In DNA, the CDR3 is TGCGCCAGCAGTGGTTGGCTAGCGGGGGAGGAGACCCAGTACTTC.

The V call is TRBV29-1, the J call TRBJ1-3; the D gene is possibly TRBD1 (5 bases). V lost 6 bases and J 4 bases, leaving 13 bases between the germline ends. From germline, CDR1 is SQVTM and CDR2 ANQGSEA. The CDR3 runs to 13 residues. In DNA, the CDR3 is TGCAGCGTGGCCGGGACTCACGGAAACACCATATATTTT. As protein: CSVAGTHGNTIYF.

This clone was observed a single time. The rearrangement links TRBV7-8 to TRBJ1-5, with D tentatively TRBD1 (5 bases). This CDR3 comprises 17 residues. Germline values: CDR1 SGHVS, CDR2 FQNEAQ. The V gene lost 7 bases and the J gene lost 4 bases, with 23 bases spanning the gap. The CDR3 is CASKRDGGWWENQPQHF. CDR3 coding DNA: TGTGCCAGCAAGCGGGATGGGGGATGGTGGGAAAATCAGCCCCAGCATTTT.

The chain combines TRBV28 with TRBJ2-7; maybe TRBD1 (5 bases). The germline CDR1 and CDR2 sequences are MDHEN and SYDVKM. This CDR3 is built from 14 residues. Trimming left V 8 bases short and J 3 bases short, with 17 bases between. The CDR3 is CASLFTRTNYEQYF. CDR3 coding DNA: TGTGCCAGCCTCTTTACTCGGACAAACTACGAGCAGTACTTC.

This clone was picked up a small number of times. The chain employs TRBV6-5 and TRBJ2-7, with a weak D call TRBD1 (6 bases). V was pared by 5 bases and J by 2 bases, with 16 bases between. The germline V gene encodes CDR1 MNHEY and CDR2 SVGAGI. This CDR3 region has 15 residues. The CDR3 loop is CASSLIQGSPYEQYF. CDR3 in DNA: TGTGCCAGCAGTCTGATACAGGGATCTCCCTACGAGCAGTACTTC.

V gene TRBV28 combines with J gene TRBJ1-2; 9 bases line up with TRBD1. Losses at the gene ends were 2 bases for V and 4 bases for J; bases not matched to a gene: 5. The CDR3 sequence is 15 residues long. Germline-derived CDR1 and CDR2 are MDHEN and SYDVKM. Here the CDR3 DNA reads TGTGCCAGCAGTTTACGAACAGGGGGCTTCTATGGCTACACCTTC. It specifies CASSLRTGGFYGYTF.

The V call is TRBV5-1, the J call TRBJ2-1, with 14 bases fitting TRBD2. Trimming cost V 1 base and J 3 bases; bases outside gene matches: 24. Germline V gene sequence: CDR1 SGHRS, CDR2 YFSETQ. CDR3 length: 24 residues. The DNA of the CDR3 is TGCGCCAGCAGCTTGCCAGGGGGCGAATCCGGCAGACTAGCGGGAGGGTGGGTCTACAATGAGCAGTTCTTC. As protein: CASSLPGGESGRLAGGWVYNEQFF.

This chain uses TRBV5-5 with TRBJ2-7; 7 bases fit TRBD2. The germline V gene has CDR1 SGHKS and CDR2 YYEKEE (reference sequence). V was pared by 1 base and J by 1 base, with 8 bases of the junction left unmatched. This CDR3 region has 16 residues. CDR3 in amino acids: CASSLLPSSGSYEQYF. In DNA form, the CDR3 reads TGTGCCAGCAGCTTGCTTCCGTCTAGCGGATCCTACGAGCAGTACTTC.

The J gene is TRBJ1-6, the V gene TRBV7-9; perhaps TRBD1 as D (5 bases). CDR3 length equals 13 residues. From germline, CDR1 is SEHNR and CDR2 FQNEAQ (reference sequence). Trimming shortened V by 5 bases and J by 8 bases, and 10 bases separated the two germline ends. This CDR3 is CASSADNYSPLHF. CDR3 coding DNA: TGTGCCAGCAGCGCGGACAACTATTCACCCCTCCACTTT.

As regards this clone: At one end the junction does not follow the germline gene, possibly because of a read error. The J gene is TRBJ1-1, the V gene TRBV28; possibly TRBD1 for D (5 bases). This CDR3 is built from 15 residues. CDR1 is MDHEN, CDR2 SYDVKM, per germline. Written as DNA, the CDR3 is TGTGCCAGCAGTCTATCAGGGAAGATGAAAACTGAAGCTTTCTTT. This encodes CASSLSGKMKTEAFF.

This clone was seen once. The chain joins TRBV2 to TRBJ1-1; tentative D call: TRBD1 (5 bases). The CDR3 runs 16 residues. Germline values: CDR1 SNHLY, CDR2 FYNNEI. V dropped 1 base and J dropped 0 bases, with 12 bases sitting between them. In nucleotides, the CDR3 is TGTGCCAGCAGTGAAGGAGCAGGGCTCATGAACACTGAAGCTTTCTTT. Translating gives CASSEGAGLMNTEAFF.

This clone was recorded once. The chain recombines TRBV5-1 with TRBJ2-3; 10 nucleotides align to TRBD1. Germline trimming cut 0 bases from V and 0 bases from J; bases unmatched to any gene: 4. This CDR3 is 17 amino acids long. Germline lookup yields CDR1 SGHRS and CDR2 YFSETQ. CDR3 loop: CASSLGTGGTSTDTQYF. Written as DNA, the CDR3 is TGCGCCAGCAGCTTGGGGACAGGGGGAACGAGCACAGATACGCAGTATTTT.